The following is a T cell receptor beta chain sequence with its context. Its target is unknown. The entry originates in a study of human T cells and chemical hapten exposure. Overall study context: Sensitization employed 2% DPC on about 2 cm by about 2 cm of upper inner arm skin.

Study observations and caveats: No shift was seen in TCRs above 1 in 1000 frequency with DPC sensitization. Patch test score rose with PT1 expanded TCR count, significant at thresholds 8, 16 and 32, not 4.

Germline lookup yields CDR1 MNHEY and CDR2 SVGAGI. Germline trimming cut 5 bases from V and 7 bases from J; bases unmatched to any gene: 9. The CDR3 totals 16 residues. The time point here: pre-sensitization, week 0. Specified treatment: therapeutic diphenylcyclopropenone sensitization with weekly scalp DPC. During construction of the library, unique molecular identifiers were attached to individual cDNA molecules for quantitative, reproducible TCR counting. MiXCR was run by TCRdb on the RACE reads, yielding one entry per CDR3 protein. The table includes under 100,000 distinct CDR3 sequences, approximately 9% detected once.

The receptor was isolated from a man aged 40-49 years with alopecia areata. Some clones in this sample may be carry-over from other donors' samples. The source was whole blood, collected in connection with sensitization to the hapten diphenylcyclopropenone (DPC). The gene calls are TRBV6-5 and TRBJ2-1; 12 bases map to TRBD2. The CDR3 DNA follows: TGTGCCAGCAGTCCCCAGACTAGCGGGAGTTGGAATGAGCAGTTCTTC. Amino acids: CASSPQTSGSWNEQFF.